Below, 22 T cell receptor beta chains from the same sample are listed, as sequenced in a study of T cells in Graves' hyperthyroidism and ophthalmopathy. Researchers took RNA transcripts and amplified the TCR beta CDR3 regions from them. HTBI primers drove first-round RT-PCR of the TCR CDR3. TCRdb independently ran MiXCR on the multiplex PCR reads; one entry per CDR3 protein. The sample consists of around 290,000 distinct CDR3 sequences, about a sixth of them appearing once. Sequencing was performed on blood. The receptors were gathered from a woman in her fifties or sixties with Graves' ophthalmopathy.

This rearrangement joins TRBV6-5 to TRBJ2-7; the D gene is possibly TRBD2 (5 bases). The CDR3 totals 17 residues. The germline V gene has CDR1 MNHEY and CDR2 SVGAGI. V lost 4 bases and J lost 3, with 22 bases in between. The CDR3 DNA follows: TGTGCCAGCAGTTTGGAGGACGACTACGAGATAAGCTACGAGCAGTACTTC. This gives the protein CASSLEDDYEISYEQYF.

This clonotype was counted ten times or more. The rearrangement links TRBV2 to TRBJ2-5; 8 bases map to TRBD1. V lost 6 bases, J lost 10 bases, and 7 bases stayed unmatched. CDR1 is SNHLY, CDR2 FYNNEI, per germline. The CDR3 has 12 amino acids. DNA for the CDR3: TGTGCCAGCAGCGGACAGGGTTATGACCAGTACTTC. It encodes CASSGQGYDQYF.

This clonotype was seen more than once but under ten times. V is TRBV19 and J is TRBJ1-1; D gene ambiguous. The CDR3 runs 14 residues. The V and J ends lost 8 bases and 4 bases respectively, with 17 bases between them. Per germline, CDR1 LNHDA and CDR2 SQIVND (reference sequence). The CDR3 loop reads CASGSTWRATEAFF. CDR3 in DNA: TGTGCCAGTGGGAGCACGTGGAGGGCCACTGAAGCTTTCTTT.

This clonotype was detected ten times or more. The V and J genes are TRBV7-6 and TRBJ2-7, with 8 bases identical to TRBD2. V was pared by 0 bases and J by 7 bases, with 2 bases of the junction left unmatched. CDR1 SGHVS and CDR2 FNYEAQ come from the germline V gene. This CDR3 is 13 amino acids long. The CDR3 DNA reads TGTGCCAGCAGCTTAGCGGCGGGGGGTGAGCAGTACTTC. It codes for CASSLAAGGEQYF.

A few counts support this clonotype. One end of the junction does not line up with germline, which may come from a read error. J is TRBJ2-2 and V is TRBV5-1; D remains ambiguous. The CDR3 extends over 13 amino acids. Germline CDR1 reads SGHRS; CDR2 reads YFSETQ. CDR3 amino acids: CASSLGWSGELFF. CDR3 nucleotides: TGTGCCAGCAGCTTGGGCTGGTCCGGGGAGCTGTTTTTT.

This clonotype was observed many times. The chain carries TRBV11-2 and TRBJ1-1; no clear D gene. CDR1 and CDR2 (germline): SGHAT, FQNNGV. V shed 3 bases and J shed 0 bases, with 5 bases lying between them. CDR3 size: 13 residues. The CDR3 sequence: CASSFQMNTEAFF. The CDR3 DNA follows: TGTGCCAGCAGCTTCCAGATGAACACTGAAGCTTTCTTT. The full variable domain, with the rest looked up from reference TRBV11-2 and TRBJ1-1, is EAGVAQSPRYKIIEKRQSVAFWCNPISGHATLYWYQQILGQGPKLLIQFQNNGVVDDSQLPKDRFSAERLKGVDSTLKIQPAKLEDSAVYLCASSFQMNTEAFFGQGTRLTVV.

This clonotype has only a few counts. The gene calls are TRBV27 and TRBJ2-2; D perhaps matches TRBD1 (5 bases). The CDR3 consists of 16 residues. CDR1 MNHEY and CDR2 SMNVEV come from the germline V gene (reference sequence). The V end lost 4 bases, the J end lost 6 bases, and 18 bases lay between the germline ends. CDR3 sequence: CASSSGGAFLAGELFF. The DNA for the CDR3 is TGTGCCAGCAGTTCGGGTGGGGCTTTTTTGGCCGGGGAGCTGTTTTTT.

This clonotype was counted ten times or more. In DNA, the CDR3 is TGCAGTGCTAGGAGGCACAATCAGCCCCAGCATTTT. Its protein is CSARRHNQPQHF. The chain links TRBV20-1 to TRBJ1-5; no reliable D call. V was trimmed by 3 bases and J by 3 bases, leaving 6 bases between them. This CDR3 is built from 12 residues. Looked up from germline, CDR1 is DFQATT and CDR2 is SNEGSKA (reference sequence).

The J gene is TRBJ2-1, the V gene TRBV11-2; 7 nucleotides line up with TRBD1. Per the germline V gene, CDR1 is SGHAT and CDR2 is FQNNGV. The ends lost 4 bases at V and 2 bases at J; junction bases unmatched: 5. The CDR3 has 15 amino acids. The CDR3 bases are TGTGCCAGCAGCTCCCGGGACAGACCCTACAATGAGCAGTTCTTC. It encodes CASSSRDRPYNEQFF.

The chain couples TRBV24-1 to TRBJ2-2; 8 bases map to TRBD1. The CDR3 loop spans 14 amino acids. Unmatched junction bases numbered 10, after V lost 10 bases and J lost 7 bases. The germline V gene encodes CDR1 KGHDR and CDR2 SFDVKD. The CDR3 nucleotides read TGTGCCACGAGGGGGGCAGGGGGCAGCGGGGAGCTGTTTTTT. It encodes CATRGAGGSGELFF.

As for this clonotype: The CDR3 does not end in the conserved phenylalanine or tryptophan, so this is likely a read error. The genes are TRBV2 and TRBJ1-1; D gene ambiguous. Trimming removed 6 bases at V and 5 bases at J, with 13 bases between. Germline CDR1 SNHLY, CDR2 FYNNEI. The CDR3 is 13 amino acids. The CDR3 reads CASSVNRDTEAFS. The CDR3 bases are TGTGCCAGCAGCGTAAACCGGGATACTGAAGCTTTCTCT.

Many counts were recorded for this clonotype. The J gene is TRBJ1-1, the V gene TRBV12-3 or TRBV12-4, with TRBD1 as a possible D gene (6 bases). Trimming shortened V by 7 bases and J by 4 bases, and 13 bases separated the two germline ends. The CDR3 is 13 amino acids. CDR3 coding DNA: TGTGCCAGCACCTTGATGACAGGCACTGAAGCTTTCTTT. Residues: CASTLMTGTEAFF.

This clonotype occurred many times. The chain has TRBV20-1 and TRBJ1-4; D is uncertain. The CDR3 sequence is 15 residues long. V gave up 0 bases and J gave up 5 bases, with 13 bases separating them. CDR1 DFQATT and CDR2 SNEGSKA come from the germline V gene (reference sequence). The CDR3: CSARDATKGNEKLFF. As DNA, the CDR3 is TGCAGTGCTAGAGATGCCACTAAAGGGAATGAAAAACTGTTTTTT.

This clonotype appeared a few times. The chain joins TRBV28 to TRBJ2-3, with 9 bases that match TRBD2. Unmatched junction bases numbered 6, after V lost 5 bases and J lost 0 bases. CDR3 length: 16 residues. The V gene's germline CDR1 is MDHEN and CDR2 SYDVKM. For the CDR3, the DNA is TGTGCCAGCAGTGTGACTAGCGGCCGGAGCACAGATACGCAGTATTTT. Protein sequence: CASSVTSGRSTDTQYF.

The chain couples TRBV25-1 to TRBJ1-3, with D unclear. Germline loops: CDR1 MGHDK, CDR2 SYGVNS. This CDR3 is built from 14 residues. Trimming took 4 bases from V and 2 from J, leaving 9 bases between them. CDR3 amino acids: CASSARTAGNTIYF. The CDR3 coding sequence is TGTGCCAGCAGTGCCCGGACCGCTGGAAACACCATATATTTT. The full variable domain, completed using reference TRBV25-1 and TRBJ1-3, is EADIYQTPRYLVIGTGKKITLECSQTMGHDKMYWYQQDPGMELHLIHYSYGVNSTEKGDLSSESTVSRIRTEHFPLTLESARPSHTSQYLCASSARTAGNTIYFGEGSWLTVV.

This chain uses TRBV7-2 with TRBJ1-4, with 7 bases aligning to TRBD1. V was pared by 5 bases and J by 8 bases, with 8 bases of the junction left unmatched. The CDR3 length is 14 residues. The germline gives CDR1 SGHTA, CDR2 FQGNSA. The CDR3 region is CASSHRGPKEKLFF. The CDR3 nucleotides are TGTGCCAGCAGCCACAGGGGTCCAAAAGAAAAACTGTTTTTT.

The chain links TRBV6-5 to TRBJ1-2; D may be TRBD1 (6 bases). V was pared by 0 bases and J by 8 bases, with 16 bases between. The CDR3 has 15 residues. Per germline, CDR1 MNHEY and CDR2 SVGAGI. The CDR3 reads CASSYSEKAGAGYTF. CDR3 nucleotide sequence: TGTGCCAGCAGTTACTCTGAAAAAGCAGGGGCAGGCTACACCTTC.

This clonotype was counted a few times. The gene calls are TRBV19 and TRBJ2-1; D possibly corresponds to TRBD2 (6 bases). The V end lost 4 bases, the J end lost 9 bases, and 13 bases lay between the germline ends. This CDR3 comprises 13 residues. Germline loops: CDR1 LNHDA, CDR2 SQIVND (reference sequence). CDR3 nucleotides: TGTGCCAGTAGTACCCGGGGAGGCGGTGAGCAGTTCTTC. Protein sequence: CASSTRGGGEQFF. The entire variable domain, with the rest obtained from reference TRBV19 and TRBJ2-1, is as follows: DGGITQSPKYLFRKEGQNVTLSCEQNLNHDAMYWYRQDPGQGLRLIYYSQIVNDFQKGDIAEGYSVSREKKESFPLTVTSAQKNPTAFYLCASSTRGGGEQFFGPGTRLTVL.

The sample holds a few counts of this clonotype. The rearrangement links TRBV5-6 to TRBJ2-6, with D uncertain. The CDR3 has 16 residues. CDR1 SGHDT and CDR2 YYEEEE come from the germline V gene. Deletions cut 5 bases from V and 1 base from J, with 13 bases between. The CDR3 region is CASSGVDSSGANVLTF. The CDR3, as DNA: TGTGCCAGCAGTGGCGTCGACTCGTCTGGGGCCAACGTCCTGACTTTC.

This clonotype was recorded a few times. Compared with germline, one end of the junction differs, possibly owing to a read error. This sequence joins TRBV9 and TRBJ2-3, with a tentative D call TRBD1 (5 bases). Germline V gene sequence: CDR1 SGDLS, CDR2 YYNGEE. The CDR3 contains 16 residues. CDR3 protein: CASSVEGELQADTRYF. In DNA form, the CDR3 reads TGTGCCAGCAGCGTAGAAGGAGAGCTACAGGCAGATACGCGGTATTTT.

The rearrangement joins TRBV27 to TRBJ1-1; no clear D. The V end lost 7 bases, the J end lost 8 bases, and 17 bases lay between the germline ends. CDR1 and CDR2 (germline): MNHEY, SMNVEV (reference sequence). The CDR3 sequence is 13 residues long. The CDR3 bases are TGTGCCAGCAAACCGCACGGCCCCTCCGAAGCTTTCTTT. Translation gives CASKPHGPSEAFF.

The rearrangement links TRBV5-8 to TRBJ2-3, with 10 bases matching TRBD2. J lost 0 bases, V lost 2 bases, and 9 bases had no gene match. There are 18 residues in the CDR3. Germline lookup yields CDR1 SGHTS and CDR2 YDEGEE. The CDR3 DNA sequence: TGTGCCAGCAGCTTTCGGACTAGCGGTGCTACTAGCACAGATACGCAGTATTTT. It yields the protein CASSFRTSGATSTDTQYF.